This T cell receptor (beta chain) was obtained from a study of blood T cell repertoires in COVID-19. The method was immunoSEQ multiplex PCR; TCRdb's version includes in-frame clones alone and lacks a portion of them. The sample yields a few hundred thousand clones, 89% seen once. V shed 1 base and J shed 13 bases, with 14 bases lying between them. Germline V gene data show CDR1 as SGHVS and CDR2 as FNYEAQ. This CDR3 contains 14 residues. The clonotype originates from a man aged 35 to 55 with acute or convalescent COVID-19. Input material: peripheral blood. J is TRBJ1-6 and V is TRBV7-6, with TRBD1 as a possible D gene (5 bases). CDR3 region: CASSLVRADGPLHF. In DNA form, the CDR3 reads TGTGCCAGCAGCTTAGTCAGGGCTGATGGGCCCCTCCACTTT.